The T cell receptor (beta chain) described here comes from a study of blood T cell repertoires in COVID-19. Study summary: Samples taken during acute and convalescent COVID-19 were collected in the United States, Italy and Spain. From T cells, B-cell-depleted T cells, or PBMCs came the material, which was cDNA or gDNA.

The Seattle site enrolled patients during active infection and followed them longitudinally. V was trimmed by 0 bases and J by 10 bases, leaving 12 bases between them. From germline, CDR1 is SQVTM and CDR2 ANQGSEA. The CDR3 spans 12 residues. Original processing methods: The authors estimated nucleated cell counts from reference gene primer amplification. Measured with immunoSEQ multiplex PCR; TCRdb has only the in-frame clones, and not every one. V, J and clone size are those of that table, while D and trimming were read from the DNA. The data contain 79,000 or so clones, about 85% of them singletons.

The sequenced material came from peripheral blood. The chain recombines TRBV29-1 with TRBJ1-1; D remains unclear. This TCR came from a man aged 60-69 years with COVID-19, enrolled during active disease. CDR3 residues: CSVEEVTRVAFF. DNA for the CDR3: TGCAGCGTTGAAGAGGTCACTCGTGTAGCTTTCTTT.